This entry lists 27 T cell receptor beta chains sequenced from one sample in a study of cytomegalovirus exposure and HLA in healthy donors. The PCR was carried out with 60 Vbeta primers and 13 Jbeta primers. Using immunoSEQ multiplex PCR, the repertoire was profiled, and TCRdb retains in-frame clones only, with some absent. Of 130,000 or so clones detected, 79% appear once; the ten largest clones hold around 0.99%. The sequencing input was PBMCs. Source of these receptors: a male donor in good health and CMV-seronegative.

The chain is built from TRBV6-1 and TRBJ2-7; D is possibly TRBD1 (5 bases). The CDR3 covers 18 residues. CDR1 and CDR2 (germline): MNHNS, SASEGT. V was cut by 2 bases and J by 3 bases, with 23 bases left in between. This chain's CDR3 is CASSETAYLGWGDYEQYF. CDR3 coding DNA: TGTGCCAGCAGTGAAACGGCCTACCTCGGGTGGGGCGACTACGAGCAGTACTTC.

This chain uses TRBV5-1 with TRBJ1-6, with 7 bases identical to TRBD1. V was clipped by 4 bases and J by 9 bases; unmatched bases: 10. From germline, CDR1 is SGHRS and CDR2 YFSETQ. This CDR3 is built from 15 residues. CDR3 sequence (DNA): TGCGCCAGCAGCCAGTTGGGGGACAGAAGTTCACCCCTCCACTTT. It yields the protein CASSQLGDRSSPLHF.

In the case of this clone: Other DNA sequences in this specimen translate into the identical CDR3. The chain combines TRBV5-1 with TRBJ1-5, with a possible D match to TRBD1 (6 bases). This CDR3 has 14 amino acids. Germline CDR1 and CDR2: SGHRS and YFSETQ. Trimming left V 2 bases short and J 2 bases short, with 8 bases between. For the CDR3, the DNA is TGCGCCAGCAGCTTAGGGGGAGGCAATCAGCCCCAGCATTTT. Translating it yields CASSLGGGNQPQHF.

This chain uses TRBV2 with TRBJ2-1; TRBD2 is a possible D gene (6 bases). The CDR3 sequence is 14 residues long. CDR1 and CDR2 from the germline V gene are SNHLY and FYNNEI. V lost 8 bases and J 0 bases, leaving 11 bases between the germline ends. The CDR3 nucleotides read TGTGCCAGCCCCCCCGGGAGCTCCTACAATGAGCAGTTCTTC. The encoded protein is CASPPGSSYNEQFF. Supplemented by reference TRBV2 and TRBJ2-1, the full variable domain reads EPEVTQTPSHQVTQMGQEVILRCVPISNHLYFYWYRQILGQKVEFLVSFYNNEISEKSEIFDDQFSVERPDGSNFTLKIRSTKLEDSAMYFCASPPGSSYNEQFFGPGTRLTVL.

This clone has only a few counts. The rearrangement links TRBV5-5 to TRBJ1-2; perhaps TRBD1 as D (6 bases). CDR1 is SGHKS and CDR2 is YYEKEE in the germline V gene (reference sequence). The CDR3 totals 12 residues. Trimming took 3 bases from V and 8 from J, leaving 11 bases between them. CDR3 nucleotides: TGTGCCAGCAGCTCCCACAGGGTAGGCTACACCTTC. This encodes CASSSHRVGYTF. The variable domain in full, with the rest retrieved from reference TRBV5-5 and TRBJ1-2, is DAGVTQSPTHLIKTRGQQVTLRCSPISGHKSVSWYQQVLGQGPQFIFQYYEKEERGRGNFPDRFSARQFPNYSSELNVNALLLGDSALYLCASSSHRVGYTFGSGTRLTVV.

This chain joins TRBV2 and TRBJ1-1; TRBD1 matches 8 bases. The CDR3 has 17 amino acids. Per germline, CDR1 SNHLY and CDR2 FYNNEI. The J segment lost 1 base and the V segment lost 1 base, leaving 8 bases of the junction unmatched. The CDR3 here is CASSEGWGGTGNTEAFF. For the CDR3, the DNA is TGTGCCAGCAGTGAAGGGTGGGGGGGGACAGGGAACACTGAAGCTTTCTTT. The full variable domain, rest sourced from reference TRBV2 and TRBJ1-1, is EPEVTQTPSHQVTQMGQEVILRCVPISNHLYFYWYRQILGQKVEFLVSFYNNEISEKSEIFDDQFSVERPDGSNFTLKIRSTKLEDSAMYFCASSEGWGGTGNTEAFFGQGTRLTVV.

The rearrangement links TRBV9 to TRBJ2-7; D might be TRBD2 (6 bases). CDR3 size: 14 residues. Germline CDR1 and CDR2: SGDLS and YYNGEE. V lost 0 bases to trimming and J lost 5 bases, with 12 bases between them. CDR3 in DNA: TGTGCCAGCAGCGTAGGGGGGGTAAACGACGAGCAGTACTTC. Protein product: CASSVGGVNDEQYF.

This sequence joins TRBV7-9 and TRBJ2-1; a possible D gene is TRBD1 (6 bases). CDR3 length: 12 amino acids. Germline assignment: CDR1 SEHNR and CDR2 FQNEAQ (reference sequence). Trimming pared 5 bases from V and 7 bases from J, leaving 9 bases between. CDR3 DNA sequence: TGTGCCAGCAGCCCCGGACAGAATGAGCAGTTCTTC. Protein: CASSPGQNEQFF.

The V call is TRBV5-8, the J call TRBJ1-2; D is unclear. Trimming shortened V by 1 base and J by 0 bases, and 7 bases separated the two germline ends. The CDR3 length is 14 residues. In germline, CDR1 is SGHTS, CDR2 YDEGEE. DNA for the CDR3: TGTGCCAGCAGCTTGAACAGCCCTAACTATGGCTACACCTTC. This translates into CASSLNSPNYGYTF.

CDR3 residues: CASSVVAGTETQYF. As DNA, the CDR3 is TGTGCCAGCAGCGTAGTGGCGGGAACGGAGACCCAGTACTTC. The chain carries TRBV9 and TRBJ2-5, with D perhaps TRBD2 (6 bases). The V gene's germline CDR1 is SGDLS and CDR2 YYNGEE. V was cut by 0 bases and J by 5 bases, with 11 bases left in between. The CDR3 has 14 amino acids.

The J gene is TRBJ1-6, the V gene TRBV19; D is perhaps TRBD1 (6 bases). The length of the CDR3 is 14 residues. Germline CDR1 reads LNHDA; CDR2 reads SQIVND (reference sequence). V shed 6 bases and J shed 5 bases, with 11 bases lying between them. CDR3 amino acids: CASSSGQNNSPLHF. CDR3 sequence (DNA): TGTGCCAGTAGCTCCGGACAGAATAATTCACCCCTCCACTTT.

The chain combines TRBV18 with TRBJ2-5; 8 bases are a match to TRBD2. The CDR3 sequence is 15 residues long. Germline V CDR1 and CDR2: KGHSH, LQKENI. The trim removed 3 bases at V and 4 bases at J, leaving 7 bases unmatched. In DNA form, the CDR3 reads TGTGCCAGCTCACCGTTAGCGGGGAGGGGAGAGACCCAGTACTTC. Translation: CASSPLAGRGETQYF.

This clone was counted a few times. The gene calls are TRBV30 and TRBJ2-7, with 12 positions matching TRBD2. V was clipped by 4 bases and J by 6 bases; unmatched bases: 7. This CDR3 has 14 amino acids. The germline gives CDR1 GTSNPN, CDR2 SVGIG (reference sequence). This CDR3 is CAWITSGGRAEQYF. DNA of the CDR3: TGTGCCTGGATTACTAGCGGGGGGAGAGCCGAGCAGTACTTC.

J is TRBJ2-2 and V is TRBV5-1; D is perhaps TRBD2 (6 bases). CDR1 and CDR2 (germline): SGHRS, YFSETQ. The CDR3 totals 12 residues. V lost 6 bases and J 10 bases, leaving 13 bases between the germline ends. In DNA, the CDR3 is TGCGCCAGCACCCAGGAGGGAGAGGAGCTGTTTTTT. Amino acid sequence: CASTQEGEELFF.

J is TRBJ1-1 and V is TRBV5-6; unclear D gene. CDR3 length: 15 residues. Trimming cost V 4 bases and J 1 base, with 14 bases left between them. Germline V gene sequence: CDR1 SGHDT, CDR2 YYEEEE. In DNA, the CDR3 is TGTGCCAGCAGCCACCCCGGGCGGGAGAACACTGAAGCTTTCTTT. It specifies CASSHPGRENTEAFF.

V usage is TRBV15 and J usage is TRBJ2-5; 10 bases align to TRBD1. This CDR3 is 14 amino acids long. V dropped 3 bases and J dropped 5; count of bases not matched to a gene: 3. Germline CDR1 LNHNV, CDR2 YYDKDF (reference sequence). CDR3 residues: CATSRGQGRETQYF. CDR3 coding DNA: TGTGCCACCAGCAGGGGACAGGGGAGGGAGACCCAGTACTTC. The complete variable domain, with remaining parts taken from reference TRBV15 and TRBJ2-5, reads DAMVIQNPRYQVTQFGKPVTLSCSQTLNHNVMYWYQQKSSQAPKLLFHYYDKDFNNEADTPDNFQSRRPNTSFCFLDIRSPGLGDTAMYLCATSRGQGRETQYFGPGTRLLVL.

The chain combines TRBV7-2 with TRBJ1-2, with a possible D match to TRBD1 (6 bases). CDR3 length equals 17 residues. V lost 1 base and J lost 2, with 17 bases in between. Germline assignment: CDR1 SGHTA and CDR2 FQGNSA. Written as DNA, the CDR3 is TGTGCCAGCAGCTTAGACTCCTACCGACAGGAAAACTATGGCTACACCTTC. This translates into CASSLDSYRQENYGYTF.

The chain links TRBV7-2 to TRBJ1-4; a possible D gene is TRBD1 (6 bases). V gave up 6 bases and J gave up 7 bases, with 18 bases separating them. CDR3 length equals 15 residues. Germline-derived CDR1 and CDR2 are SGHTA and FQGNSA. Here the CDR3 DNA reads TGTGCCAGCAGTTTCAAGCGGCAGGGGAGTGAAAAACTGTTTTTT. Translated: CASSFKRQGSEKLFF.

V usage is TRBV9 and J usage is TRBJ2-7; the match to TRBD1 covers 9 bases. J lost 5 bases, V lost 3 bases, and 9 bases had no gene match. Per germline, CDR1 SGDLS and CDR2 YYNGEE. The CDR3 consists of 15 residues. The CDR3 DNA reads TGTGCCAGCAGCGAAGACGGGACAGGGCTTCACGAGCAGTACTTC. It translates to CASSEDGTGLHEQYF.

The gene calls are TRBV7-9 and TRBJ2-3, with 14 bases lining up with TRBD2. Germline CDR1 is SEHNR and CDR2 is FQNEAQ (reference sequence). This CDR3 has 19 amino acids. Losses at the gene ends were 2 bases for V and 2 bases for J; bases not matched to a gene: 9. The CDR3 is CASSLTLGLAGETTDTQYF. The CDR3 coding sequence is TGTGCCAGCAGCTTAACCTTGGGACTAGCGGGGGAGACCACAGATACGCAGTATTTT.

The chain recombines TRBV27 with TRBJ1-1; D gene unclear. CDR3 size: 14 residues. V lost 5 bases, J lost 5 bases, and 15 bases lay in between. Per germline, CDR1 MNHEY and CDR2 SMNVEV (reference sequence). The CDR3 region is CASSTGPAQTEAFF. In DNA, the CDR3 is TGTGCCAGCAGTACGGGTCCCGCGCAGACTGAAGCTTTCTTT.

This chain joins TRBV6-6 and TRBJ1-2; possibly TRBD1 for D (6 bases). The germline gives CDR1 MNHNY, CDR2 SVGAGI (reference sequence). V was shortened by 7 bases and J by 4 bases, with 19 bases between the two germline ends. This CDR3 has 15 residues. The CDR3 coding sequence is TGTGCCAGCACTTCCCCCTGGGGGCAGGGCTATGGCTACACCTTC. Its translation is CASTSPWGQGYGYTF.

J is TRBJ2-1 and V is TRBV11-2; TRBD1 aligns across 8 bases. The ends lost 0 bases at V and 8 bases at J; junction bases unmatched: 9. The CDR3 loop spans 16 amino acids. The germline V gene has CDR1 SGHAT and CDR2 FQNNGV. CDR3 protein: CASSLDLSGGVYEQFF. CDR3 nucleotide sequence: TGTGCCAGCAGCTTAGATCTGTCAGGGGGCGTCTATGAGCAGTTCTTC.

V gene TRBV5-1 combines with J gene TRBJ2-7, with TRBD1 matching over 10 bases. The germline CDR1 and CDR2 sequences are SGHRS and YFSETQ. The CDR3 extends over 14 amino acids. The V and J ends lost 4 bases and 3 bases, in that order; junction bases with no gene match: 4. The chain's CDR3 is CASSVTGGIYEQYF. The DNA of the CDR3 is TGCGCCAGCAGCGTGACAGGGGGCATCTACGAGCAGTACTTC.

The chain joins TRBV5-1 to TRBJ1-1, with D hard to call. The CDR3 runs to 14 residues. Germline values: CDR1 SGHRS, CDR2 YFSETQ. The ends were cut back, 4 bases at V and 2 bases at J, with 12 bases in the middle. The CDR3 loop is CASSPGTSNTEAFF. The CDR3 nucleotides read TGCGCCAGCAGCCCGGGAACATCCAACACTGAAGCTTTCTTT.

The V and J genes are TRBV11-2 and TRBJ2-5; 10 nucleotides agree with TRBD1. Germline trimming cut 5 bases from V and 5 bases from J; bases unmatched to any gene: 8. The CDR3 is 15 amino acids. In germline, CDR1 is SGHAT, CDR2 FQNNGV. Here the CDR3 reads CASSTGTGDWETQYF. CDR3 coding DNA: TGTGCCAGCAGCACCGGGACAGGGGATTGGGAGACCCAGTACTTC.

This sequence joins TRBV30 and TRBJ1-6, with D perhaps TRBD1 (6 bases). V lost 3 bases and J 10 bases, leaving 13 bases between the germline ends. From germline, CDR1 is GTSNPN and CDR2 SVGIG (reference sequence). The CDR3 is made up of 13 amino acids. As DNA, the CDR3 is TGTGCCTGGAGACGGCAGGGGATATCACCCCTCCACTTT. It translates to CAWRRQGISPLHF.